This T cell receptor beta chain came from a study of T-cell reconstitution after alpha-beta-depleted transplantation in children. Broader study findings: Several patients had high TCRbeta diversity at day 60; it came from surviving recipient T cells and thymic progenitors.

Per the germline V gene, CDR1 is MDHEN and CDR2 is SYDVKM. After removal of 11 bases from V and 1 base from J, the junction contained 13 bases not matched to a gene. The CDR3 is 15 residues long. A library of TCRbeta sequences, prepared with unique molecular identifiers, was generated. TCRdb passed the PCR reads through MiXCR, listing each CDR3 protein once. Here the sample spans about 980,000 distinct CDR3 sequences, 25% to 30% being singletons. Only a few counts were recorded for this clonotype. Its antigen is still unknown. The receptor comes from a boy under two years old who had a stem cell transplant for SCID, so the T cells may come from the graft donor. Sequenced here: PBMCs, mostly from graft donor cells, sampled 360 days after TCRalphabeta/CD19-depleted stem cell transplant. This rearrangement joins TRBV28 to TRBJ2-5; 7 positions match TRBD2. Here the CDR3 DNA reads TGTGCCGCGGGGGATAGCGGAACCTCCCAAGAGACCCAGTACTTC. Translating it yields CAAGDSGTSQETQYF.